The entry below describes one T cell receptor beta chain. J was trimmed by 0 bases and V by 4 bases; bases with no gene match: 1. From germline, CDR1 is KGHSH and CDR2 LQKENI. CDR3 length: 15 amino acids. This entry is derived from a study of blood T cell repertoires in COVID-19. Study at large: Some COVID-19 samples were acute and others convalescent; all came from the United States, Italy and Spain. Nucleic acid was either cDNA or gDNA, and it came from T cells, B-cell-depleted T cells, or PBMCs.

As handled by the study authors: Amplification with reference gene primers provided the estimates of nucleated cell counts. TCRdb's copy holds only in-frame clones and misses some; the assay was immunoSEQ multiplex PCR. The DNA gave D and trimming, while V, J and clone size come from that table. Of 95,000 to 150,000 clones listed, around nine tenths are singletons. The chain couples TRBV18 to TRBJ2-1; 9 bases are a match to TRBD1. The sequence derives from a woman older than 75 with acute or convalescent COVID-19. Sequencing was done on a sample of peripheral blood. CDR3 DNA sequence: TGTGCCAGCTCACGGACAGGGGTCTCCTACAATGAGCAGTTCTTC. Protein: CASSRTGVSYNEQFF.